One TCR beta chain is described in this entry. Sequenced by immunoSEQ multiplex PCR; TCRdb stores in-frame clones only, minus some. The table shows tens of thousands of clones, with about 92% occurring only once. This sample is part of a study of T cell changes during pregnancy in multiple sclerosis. After removal of 5 bases from V and 4 bases from J, the junction contained 6 bases not matched to a gene. The CDR3 spans 15 residues. From germline, CDR1 is PRHDT and CDR2 FYEKMQ (reference sequence). Sequenced here: peripheral blood, sampled in the first trimester of pregnancy. The chain employs TRBV13 and TRBJ2-3; the match to TRBD1 covers 10 bases. The sequence came from a female donor with multiple sclerosis, enrolled in a pregnancy study. CDR3 residues: CASSPFGTGADTQYF. CDR3 in DNA: TGTGCCAGCAGCCCCTTCGGGACAGGGGCAGATACGCAGTATTTT.